These 2 T cell receptor beta chains were sequenced from one sample in a study of blood T cell repertoires in COVID-19. Generated by immunoSEQ multiplex PCR, the TCRdb table keeps only in-frame clones and is missing some. The sample contains some 300,000 clones, roughly 89% of which appear only once. The sample taken for sequencing was PBMCs or T cells enriched from blood (not recorded which). The receptors come from a woman aged 25 to 39 who had recovered from COVID-19.

The chain combines TRBV6-5 with TRBJ1-1, with D possibly being TRBD1 (5 bases). The ends were cut back, 2 bases at V and 3 bases at J, with 7 bases in the middle. CDR3 size: 13 residues. CDR1 is MNHEY and CDR2 is SVGAGI in the germline V gene. Here the CDR3 reads CASSYQGYTEAFF. As DNA, the CDR3 is TGTGCCAGCAGTTACCAGGGATACACTGAAGCTTTCTTT.

The chain is built from TRBV19 and TRBJ1-2, with 8 nucleotides matching TRBD1. CDR1 is LNHDA, CDR2 SQIVND, per germline (reference sequence). V shed 5 bases and J 5 bases; nucleotides not matched to a gene: 10. This CDR3 contains 15 residues. The CDR3 is CASSSGAGGGYGYTF. CDR3 DNA: TGTGCCAGTAGTTCGGGGGCAGGGGGCGGTTATGGCTACACCTTC.